This T cell receptor (beta chain) came from a study of shared clonotypes between healthy human individuals. General study findings and limits: The diversity represented, both genetic and in exposure history, was limited by few donors. About 5% of naive CD4 clonotypes were shared across a few donors.

Concerning this clone: Its antigen is unknown.

V lost 0 bases and J 0 bases, leaving 9 bases between the germline ends. There are 15 residues in the CDR3. Germline lookup yields CDR1 SGHAT and CDR2 FQNNGV. Naive CD4+ cells were CD45RA-selected; the remaining cells were memory. Researchers divided each subset's genomic DNA evenly across several immunoSEQ plates. Produced via immunoSEQ multiplex PCR; TCRdb's table is partial and in-frame only. The repertoire includes about 2 million clones, around 95% of them detected once, and 0.1% to 0.15% sits in the top ten. The clonotype originates from a man between 18 and 35 years old in good health. What was sequenced was naive CD4+ T cells sorted from blood. Subset specified: CD45RA+ positively selected. This rearrangement joins TRBV11-2 to TRBJ2-7, with no clear D. As DNA, the CDR3 is TGTGCCAGCAGCTTAGAATGGTCTAGCTCCTACGAGCAGTACTTC. As protein: CASSLEWSSSYEQYF. Drawing the rest from reference TRBV11-2 and TRBJ2-7, the complete variable domain is EAGVAQSPRYKIIEKRQSVAFWCNPISGHATLYWYQQILGQGPKLLIQFQNNGVVDDSQLPKDRFSAERLKGVDSTLKIQPAKLEDSAVYLCASSLEWSSSYEQYFGPGTRLTVT.